The present TCR beta chain was sequenced within a study of cytomegalovirus exposure and HLA in healthy donors. A note on this clone: Its specificity is unknown.

Study outcomes and limitations: CMV serostatus was the sole immune exposure information available.

In the PCR, 60 Vbeta and 13 Jbeta primers were used. Sequencing used immunoSEQ multiplex PCR; TCRdb keeps in-frame clones, though not all of them. The repertoire holds 200,000 to 250,000 clones, with about 70% as singletons. Sequencing used PBMCs. The TCR sequence derives from a woman in her 30s in good health and CMV-seronegative.

CDR3 sequence: CASSLWPNTGELFF. CDR3 nucleotides: TGTGCCAGCAGCTTATGGCCGAACACCGGGGAGCTGTTTTTT. The chain uses TRBV7-3 and TRBJ2-2; D remains ambiguous. Looked up from germline, CDR1 is SGHTA and CDR2 is FQGTGA. V lost 2 bases and J lost 0, with 4 bases in between. The CDR3 has 14 residues.